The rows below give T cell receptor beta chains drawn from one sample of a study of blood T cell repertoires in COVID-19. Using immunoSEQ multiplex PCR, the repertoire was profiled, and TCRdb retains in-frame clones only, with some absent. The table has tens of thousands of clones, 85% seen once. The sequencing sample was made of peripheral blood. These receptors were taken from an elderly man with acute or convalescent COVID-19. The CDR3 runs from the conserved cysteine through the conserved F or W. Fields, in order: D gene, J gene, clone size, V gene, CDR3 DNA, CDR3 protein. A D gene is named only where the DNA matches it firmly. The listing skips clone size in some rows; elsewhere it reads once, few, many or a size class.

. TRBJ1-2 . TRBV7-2 TGTGCCAGCAGCTTAGGCGGGGGCGTTGGCTACACCTTC CASSLGGGVGYTF
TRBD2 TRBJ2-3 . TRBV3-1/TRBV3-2 TGTGCCAGCAGCCCGTTGACTAGCGGAATCACAGATACGCAGTATTTT CASSPLTSGITDTQYF
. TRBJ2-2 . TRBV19 TGTGCCAGTAGTATAGTTGGGTCAGGGAACACCGGGGAGCTGTTTTTT CASSIVGSGNTGELFF
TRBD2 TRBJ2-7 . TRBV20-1 TGCAGTGCTAGTGTTAGCGGGTTCTCCTACGAGCAGTACTTC CSASVSGFSYEQYF
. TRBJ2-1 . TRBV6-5 TGTGCCAGCAGTAGCGGAGGGAAAATCAATGAGCAGTTCTTC CASSSGGKINEQFF
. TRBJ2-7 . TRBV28 TGTGCCAGCAGTTTAAACAGCTACGAGCAGTACTTC CASSLNSYEQYF
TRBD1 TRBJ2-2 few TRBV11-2 TGTGCCAGCAGCCGGGCTACCGGGACAGGGTCCACCGGGGAGCTGTTTTTT CASSRATGTGSTGELFF
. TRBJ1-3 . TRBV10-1 TGCGCCAGCAGTGAGTCGACTGTCTCTGGAAACACCATATATTTT CASSESTVSGNTIYF
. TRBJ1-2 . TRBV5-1 TGCGCCAGCAGCTTGGATGCCCCGGGAGGCTACACCTTC CASSLDAPGGYTF
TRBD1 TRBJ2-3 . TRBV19 TGTGCCAGTAGTATAGAGGGGACAGGCACAGATACGCAGTATTTT CASSIEGTGTDTQYF
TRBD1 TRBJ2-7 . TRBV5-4 TGTGCCAGCAGCGCCGGACAGGGTCGCTACGAGCAGTACTTC CASSAGQGRYEQYF
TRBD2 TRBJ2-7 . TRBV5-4 TGTGCCAGCAGCCCCCGTCGGGGGGGCTACGAGCAGTACTTC CASSPRRGGYEQYF
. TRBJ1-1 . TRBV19 TGTGCCAGCTCTACAGGGAGTGGTATAAACACTGAAGCTTTCTTT CASSTGSGINTEAFF
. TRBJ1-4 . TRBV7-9 TGTGCCAGCAGCTCCCCCGATGAAAAACTGTTTTTT CASSSPDEKLFF
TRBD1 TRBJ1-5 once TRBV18 TGTGCCAGCTCAGGAATGGACAGGGGGGTTAAGAGGTCTCAGCCCCAGCATTTT CASSGMDRGVKRSQPQHF
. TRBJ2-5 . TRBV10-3 TGTGCCATCGGGGGGAGCGGGTATCAAGAGACCCAGTACTTC CAIGGSGYQETQYF
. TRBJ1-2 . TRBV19 TGTGCTAGTAAGGTGGGCAACTATGGCTACACCTTC CASKVGNYGYTF
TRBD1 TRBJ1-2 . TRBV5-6 TGTGCCAGCACCTGGGACAGAGATGGCTACACCTTC CASTWDRDGYTF
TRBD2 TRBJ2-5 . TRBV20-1 TGCAGTGCTAGTCGCGAACAGGCAGCGGGGGCCCAGTACTTC CSASREQAAGAQYF
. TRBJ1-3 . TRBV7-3 TGTGCCAGCAGCTTAATGGTGCAGGGTTTAGGAGCTGGAAACACCATATATTTT CASSLMVQGLGAGNTIYF
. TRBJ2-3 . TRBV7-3 TGTGCCAGCAGCTCGAGCACAGATACGCAGTATTTT CASSSSTDTQYF
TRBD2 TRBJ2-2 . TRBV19 TGTGCCAGTACGCCACGATCTCTAGCGGGAGGGAACACCGGGGAGCTGTTTTTT CASTPRSLAGGNTGELFF